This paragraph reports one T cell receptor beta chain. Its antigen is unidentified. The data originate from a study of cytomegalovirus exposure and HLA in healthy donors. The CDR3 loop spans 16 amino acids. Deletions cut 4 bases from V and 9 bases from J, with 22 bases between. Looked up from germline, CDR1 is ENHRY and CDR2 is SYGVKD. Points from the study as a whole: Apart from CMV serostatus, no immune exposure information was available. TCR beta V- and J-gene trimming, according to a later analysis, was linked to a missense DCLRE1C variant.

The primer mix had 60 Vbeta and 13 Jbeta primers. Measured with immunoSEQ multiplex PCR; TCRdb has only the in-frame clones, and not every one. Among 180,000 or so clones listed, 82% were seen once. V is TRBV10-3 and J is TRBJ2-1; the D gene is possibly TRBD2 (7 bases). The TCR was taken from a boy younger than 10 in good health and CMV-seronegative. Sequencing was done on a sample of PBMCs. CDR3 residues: CAISALRGGSFTEQFF. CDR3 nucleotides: TGTGCCATCAGTGCGTTGAGGGGGGGGTCTTTTACTGAGCAGTTCTTC.